The sample holds a few counts of the clone carrying this T cell receptor beta chain. Trimming cost V 0 bases and J 4 bases, with 13 bases left between them. The germline V gene encodes CDR1 SGHRS and CDR2 YFSETQ. CDR3 length: 15 residues. The data stem from a study of blood T cell repertoires in COVID-19. Across the study: Acute and convalescent COVID-19 samples came from the United States, Italy and Spain. Sources were T cells, B-cell-depleted T cells, or PBMCs; the material itself was cDNA or gDNA.

Methods used by the authors: How many nucleated cells were present was estimated from reference gene primer amplification. Sequencing was performed with immunoSEQ multiplex PCR; in TCRdb, only in-frame clones are kept and a portion is missing. V and J calls and clone size are given by that table; D and trimming were obtained from the DNA. The sample contains approximately 150,000 clones, around 80% of which appear only once. The chain recombines TRBV5-1 with TRBJ2-5; the D gene is possibly TRBD1 (7 bases). Specimen: peripheral blood. This TCR was sampled from a woman aged 70 to 79 with acute or convalescent COVID-19. CDR3 nucleotide sequence: TGCGCCAGCAGCTTGGGGACTCAGGGGGGAGAGACCCAGTACTTC. Residues: CASSLGTQGGETQYF. Full variable domain (remainder filled in from reference TRBV5-1 and TRBJ2-5): KAGVTQTPRYLIKTRGQQVTLSCSPISGHRSVSWYQQTPGQGLQFLFEYFSETQRNKGNFPGRFSGRQFSNSRSEMNVSTLELGDSALYLCASSLGTQGGETQYFGPGTRLLVL.